These T cell receptor beta chains were read from a single sample in a study of Ad26.COV2.S vaccination and SARS-CoV-2 variants. Some clones are missing from TCRdb's copy, which holds only in-frame ones; the method was immunoSEQ multiplex PCR. The sample records hundreds of thousands of clones, 90% being singletons. Sample: peripheral blood, taken in a trial of Ad26.COV2.S vaccine versus placebo. The receptors were sampled from a person aged 18-65 years who received the Ad26.COV2.S COVID-19 vaccine or a placebo. Each CDR3 is given with its conserved first and last residue. The order of the fields is D gene, J gene, V gene, clone size, CDR3 length, CDR3 DNA, CDR3 protein. D genes are given only for firm matches. Not every row has a clone size; where given, it reads once, few, many or a size class.

TRBD1 TRBJ2-7 TRBV5-1 NA 16 TGCGCCAGCAGCCCAACGGGACAGGGTACTACGTACGAGCAGTACTTC CASSPTGQGTTYEQYF
NA TRBJ2-5 TRBV28 few 12 TGTGCCAGCAGTTTAATGCGAACGAGACCGTACTTC CASSLMRTRPYF
TRBD1 TRBJ1-2 TRBV5-4 NA 13 TGTGCCAGCAGCACGGACAGGGTCTATGGCTACACCTTC CASSTDRVYGYTF
NA TRBJ1-5 TRBV18 NA 16 TGTGCCAGCTCACCACAGGGCGTAGCCCATAATCAGCCCCAGCATTTT CASSPQGVAHNQPQHF
TRBD1 TRBJ2-5 TRBV5-6 NA 14 TGTGCCAGCAGCTTGATCAGGGGGAAAGAGACCCAGTACTTC CASSLIRGKETQYF
NA TRBJ2-3 TRBV7-3 NA 13 TGTGCCAGCAGTTCCGGGACACTAGATACGCAGTATTTT CASSSGTLDTQYF
TRBD1 TRBJ1-4 TRBV19 NA 14 TGTGCCAGTAGCCTCGACAGGGGGAATGAAAAACTGTTTTTT CASSLDRGNEKLFF
NA TRBJ2-7 TRBV9 NA 14 TGTGCCAGCAGCGGTTCCCTTGGGGACTACGAGCAGTACTTC CASSGSLGDYEQYF
TRBD1 TRBJ2-7 TRBV10-1 NA 14 TGCGCCAGCAGTGGGCCCAGGGGGTCGTACGAGCAGTACTTC CASSGPRGSYEQYF
TRBD2 TRBJ2-7 TRBV9 NA 17 TGTGCCAGCAGCGTAGGAGAGACTAGCGGGAGAATAGACGAGCAGTACTTC CASSVGETSGRIDEQYF
TRBD2 TRBJ2-2 TRBV5-5 NA 15 TGTGCCAGCAGCTTGACTAGCGGGAGCTACGGGGAGCTGTTTTTT CASSLTSGSYGELFF
NA TRBJ2-7 TRBV15 NA 15 TGTGCCACCAGCAGAGACAGCAGAATATCCTACGAGCAGTACTTC CATSRDSRISYEQYF
NA TRBJ2-1 TRBV12-3/TRBV12-4 NA 13 TGTGCCAGCAGTCGGGACTCTATCAATGAGCAGTTCTTC CASSRDSINEQFF
TRBD2 TRBJ2-5 TRBV2 once 15 TGTGCCAGCAGAAAACTAGCGCCCGCGCTAGAGACCCAGTACTTC CASRKLAPALETQYF
NA TRBJ2-7 TRBV3-1/TRBV3-2 NA 13 TGTGCCAGCAGCCAACCCAGGGATAAAGGGCAGTACTTC CASSQPRDKGQYF
TRBD1 TRBJ2-1 TRBV5-1 NA 18 TGCGCCAGCAGCTTGGCCAACAACCGGGACAGCTACTACAATGAGCAGTTCTTC CASSLANNRDSYYNEQFF
NA TRBJ1-5 TRBV5-1 few 13 TGCGCCAGCAGCCCGGGAAGCAATCAGCCCCAGCATTTT CASSPGSNQPQHF
TRBD2 TRBJ2-7 TRBV7-9 NA 15 TGTGCCAGCAGCCAGACTAGCGGGAGCTCCTACGAGCAGTACTTC CASSQTSGSSYEQYF
TRBD1 TRBJ1-5 TRBV4-1 NA 17 TGCGCCAGCAGCCAAGTGCCCGGGACAGGGTGGGATCAGCCCCAGCATTTT CASSQVPGTGWDQPQHF
TRBD1 TRBJ2-7 TRBV5-8 NA 16 TGTGCCAGCAGCTTGCGGTGGGACAGGGGAACCTACGAGCAGTACTTC CASSLRWDRGTYEQYF
TRBD2 TRBJ2-1 TRBV19 NA 19 TGTGCCAGTAGTAAACCGGGACTAGCGGGGCTCTTGGGTGCCAATGAGCAGTTCTTC CASSKPGLAGLLGANEQFF
NA TRBJ2-7 TRBV9 few 15 TGTGCCAGCAGCCCTCAGAGGGTCTGGTCCTACGAGCAGTACTTC CASSPQRVWSYEQYF
NA TRBJ2-6 TRBV30 NA 13 TGTGCCTGGAAGTGGGTTGGGGCCAACGTCCTGACTTTC CAWKWVGANVLTF
TRBD1 TRBJ2-7 TRBV5-5 NA 12 TGTGCCAGCAGCCAGACAGGGTACGAGCAGTACTTC CASSQTGYEQYF
NA TRBJ2-3 TRBV7-6 NA 14 TGTGCCAGCAGCCTTGGGACTGCCACAGATACGCAGTATTTT CASSLGTATDTQYF
NA TRBJ2-7 TRBV6-5 NA 14 TGTGCCAGCAGTTACCTCGGGACCTCCTACGAGCAGTACTTC CASSYLGTSYEQYF
NA TRBJ2-1 TRBV3-1/TRBV3-2 NA 16 TGTGCCAGCAGCCAAGATTATAAACGGGCTAGCAATGAGCAGTTCTTC CASSQDYKRASNEQFF
TRBD2 TRBJ2-7 TRBV29-1 NA 14 TGCAGCGTTGTCGGGCCTAGCGGCCCCTACGAGCAGTACTTC CSVVGPSGPYEQYF
TRBD2 TRBJ2-2 TRBV5-5 NA 17 TGTGCCAGCAGCTTGGGACTAGCGGGACGGAACACCGGGGAGCTGTTTTTT CASSLGLAGRNTGELFF
NA TRBJ2-7 TRBV20-1 NA 14 TGCAGTGCTAGTCGGGTAGAGGGAGCCGTCGAGCAGTACTTC CSASRVEGAVEQYF
TRBD2 TRBJ2-2 TRBV3-1/TRBV3-2 NA 16 TGTGCCAGCAGCCGTTACGGGGAGGGCATCACCGGGGAGCTGTTTTTT CASSRYGEGITGELFF
NA TRBJ1-1 TRBV7-2 NA 14 TGTGCCAGCAGCTTCTGGACGGATTCCACCCAAGCTTTCTTT CASSFWTDSTQAFF
NA TRBJ2-6 TRBV2 NA 16 TGTGCCAGCAGTGAAGGTTGGGGAACGGGGGCCAACGTCCTGACTTTC CASSEGWGTGANVLTF
TRBD2 TRBJ2-3 TRBV10-3 once 16 TGTGCCATCAGTGCGGGGCTAGCGGGAGTTTCAGATACGCAGTATTTT CAISAGLAGVSDTQYF
TRBD1 TRBJ1-2 TRBV18 NA 14 TGTGCCAGCTCACGTGCCGGGACAGACTATGGCTACACCTTC CASSRAGTDYGYTF
NA TRBJ2-3 TRBV12-5 NA 12 TGTGCTAGTGGGACCTACGGGGATACGCAGTATTTT CASGTYGDTQYF
TRBD2 TRBJ2-5 TRBV18 NA 15 TGTGCCAGCTCACCGCGGACTAGCGGCCAAGAGACCCAGTACTTC CASSPRTSGQETQYF
NA TRBJ2-7 TRBV5-4 NA 16 TGTGCCAGCAGCTTGGCCCGCGGAGCCCAGACCTACGAGCAGTACTTC CASSLARGAQTYEQYF
NA TRBJ2-7 TRBV5-6 NA 11 TGTGCCAGCAGCTTGTTTTACGAGCAGTACTTC CASSLFYEQYF
NA TRBJ1-6 TRBV11-2 NA 15 TGTGCCAGCAGCCCCGCCGGAACCGTAAATTCACCCCTCCACTTT CASSPAGTVNSPLHF
TRBD1 TRBJ2-3 TRBV2 NA 13 TGTGCCAGCCGGGGGACAGGGGTAGATACGCAGTATTTT CASRGTGVDTQYF
TRBD2 TRBJ2-1 TRBV10-3 NA 18 TGTGCCATCAGTGAGTCACCCCGAGGGAGGGCATTGTACAATGAGCAGTTCTTC CAISESPRGRALYNEQFF
TRBD2 TRBJ2-7 TRBV20-1 NA 15 TGCAGTGCTAGTCTCAGTGCGGGAGCTAATTACGAGCAGTACTTC CSASLSAGANYEQYF
TRBD1 TRBJ2-7 TRBV2 NA 14 TGTGCCAGCAGTCCGGGACAGGGACCCTACGAGCAGTACTTC CASSPGQGPYEQYF
TRBD2 TRBJ2-1 TRBV5-1 NA 19 TGCGCCAGCAGCTTGGGATGGGAGGGTAGCGGCCTCTCCTACAATGAGCAGTTCTTC CASSLGWEGSGLSYNEQFF
NA TRBJ2-1 TRBV3-1/TRBV3-2 few 13 TGTGCCAGCAGCCACGGACACTACAATGAGCAGTTCTTC CASSHGHYNEQFF
NA TRBJ1-2 TRBV4-1 NA 15 TGCGCCAGCAGCCAAGACATACAGGGCGGCTATGGCTACACCTTC CASSQDIQGGYGYTF
NA TRBJ1-1 TRBV5-1 NA 13 TGCGCCAGCAGCTTTCGACAGCTTGAAAAAGCTTTCTTT CASSFRQLEKAFF